This TCR beta chain was sequenced for a study of blood T cell repertoires in COVID-19. The overall study: PBMCs, B-cell-depleted T cells, or T cells were the source of the cDNA or gDNA that made up the material.

How the authors handled the data: Researchers report that nucleated cell counts were estimated from reference gene primer amplification. This table comes from immunoSEQ multiplex PCR, and its TCRdb copy is limited to in-frame clones, with some not included. That table supplies the V and J calls and clone size; D and trimming were determined from the DNA. The sample yields around 100,000 clones, over 75% seen once. After removal of 4 bases from V and 3 bases from J, the junction contained 8 bases not matched to a gene. The germline V gene has CDR1 MNHNS and CDR2 SASEGT. CDR3 size: 16 residues. This chain joins TRBV6-1 and TRBJ2-1, with 8 nucleotides matching TRBD1. The sequence came from a man between 45 and 60 years old with acute or convalescent COVID-19. The material sequenced was peripheral blood. CDR3 residues: CASSGVTGGRYNEQFF. CDR3 coding DNA: TGTGCCAGCAGTGGGGTAACAGGGGGACGCTACAATGAGCAGTTCTTC.